The 25 T cell receptor beta chains presented below share a single source sample, sequenced in a study of blood T cells in healthy people across ages (dated by TCRdb to about 2015). The method behind the library was 5' RACE. These reads were obtained on an Illumina HiSeq 2500. The second PCR ran for roughly 6 to 11 cycles and used a J-beta primer mix along with a sample-barcoded 5' primer. TCRdb ran its own pipeline on the public reads, namely fastp trimming at Q25 and MiXCR clone calling, and kept in-frame beta chains. Identical CDR3 proteins give one entry, which carries the most common genes and DNA. The sample data list roughly 1,500,000 distinct CDR3 sequences, and roughly 32% of these were observed just once. The ten largest make up around 11% of the sample. The sequenced sample was blood. Receptors originate from a young woman in good health.

This rearrangement joins TRBV3-1 to TRBJ2-5; D is ambiguous. This CDR3 contains 12 residues. Germline CDR1 and CDR2: LGHDT and YNNKEL (reference sequence). V was cut by 3 bases and J by 6 bases, with 8 bases left in between. The CDR3: CASSQEGQTQYF. The CDR3 region has the DNA TGTGCCAGCAGCCAGGAAGGACAGACCCAGTACTTC.

Worth noting for this clonotype: This could be a read error, since a much larger clone is one nucleotide away. The CDR3 here is CASREVAGTYEQYF. In DNA, the CDR3 is TGTGCCAGCAGGGAAGTAGCGGGGACCTACGAGCAGTACTTC. The chain links TRBV6-2 or TRBV6-3 to TRBJ2-7, with 8 bases identical to TRBD2. The V and J ends lost 6 bases and 2 bases, in that order; junction bases with no gene match: 6. CDR3 length: 14 residues. CDR1 is MNHEY and CDR2 is SVGEGT in the germline V gene.

The rearrangement joins TRBV5-1 to TRBJ2-3, with D uncertain. Germline CDR1 is SGHRS and CDR2 is YFSETQ. This CDR3 has 13 residues. V lost 10 bases to trimming and J lost 1 base, with 13 bases between them. CDR3 in amino acids: CALPPQGTDTQYF. As DNA, the CDR3 is TGCGCCTTGCCCCCTCAGGGCACAGATACGCAGTATTTT. Using reference TRBV5-1 and TRBJ2-3 for the parts outside the CDR3, the full variable domain is KAGVTQTPRYLIKTRGQQVTLSCSPISGHRSVSWYQQTPGQGLQFLFEYFSETQRNKGNFPGRFSGRQFSNSRSEMNVSTLELGDSALYLCALPPQGTDTQYFGPGTRLTVL.

CDR3 DNA sequence: TGCAGCACGAACAGTCGCCAATTGATGGAGTATGGCTACACCTTC. Residues: CSTNSRQLMEYGYTF. The gene calls are TRBV29-1 and TRBJ1-2; no clear D. With 8 bases removed from V and 5 bases from J, the gap between germline ends came to 24 bases. This CDR3 contains 15 residues. CDR1 and CDR2 from the germline V gene are SQVTM and ANQGSEA.

V usage is TRBV3-1 and J usage is TRBJ2-2; D is uncertain. The CDR3 is 14 residues long. Per the germline V gene, CDR1 is LGHDT and CDR2 is YNNKEL (reference sequence). V was pared by 1 base and J by 3 bases, with 6 bases between. CDR3 in DNA: TGTGCCAGCAGCCAAGGACTCCACACCGGGGAGCTGTTTTTT. Protein sequence: CASSQGLHTGELFF.

This clonotype was seen a handful of times. The rearrangement uses TRBV9 and TRBJ2-5; the D is unclear. The CDR3 contains 15 residues. V lost 0 bases and J lost 1, with 10 bases in between. Germline values: CDR1 SGDLS, CDR2 YYNGEE. The CDR3 DNA is TGTGCCAGCAGCGTAGGACCGCTATCCCAAGAGACCCAGTACTTC. Its protein is CASSVGPLSQETQYF.

The sample holds a few counts of this clonotype. The rearrangement joins TRBV5-5 to TRBJ2-7, with D possibly being TRBD1 (5 bases). The germline CDR1 and CDR2 sequences are SGHKS and YYEKEE (reference sequence). CDR3 size: 15 residues. Trimming stripped 2 bases from V and 3 bases from J, with 15 bases between. The CDR3 here is CASSFYLEGVYEQYF. CDR3 nucleotides: TGTGCCAGCAGCTTCTACTTGGAAGGGGTCTACGAGCAGTACTTC.

The chain employs TRBV27 and TRBJ1-2; maybe TRBD1 (5 bases). With 2 bases removed from V and 3 bases from J, the gap between germline ends came to 13 bases. Per germline, CDR1 MNHEY and CDR2 SMNVEV (reference sequence). There are 15 residues in the CDR3. CDR3 bases: TGTGCCAGCAGTTTAACATGGGACCGCTACTATGGCTACACCTTC. Its translation is CASSLTWDRYYGYTF.

In the case of this clonotype: This may come from a read error, since a much larger clone is one base off. The chain employs TRBV5-5 and TRBJ2-7; D call uncertain. The CDR3 consists of 15 residues. Germline assignment: CDR1 SGHKS and CDR2 YYEKEE (reference sequence). CDR3 sequence reads: CANSFYVTLNYEQYF. The CDR3 coding sequence is TGTGCCAACAGCTTCTATGTGACTCTAAATTACGAGCAGTACTTC. Full variable domain (outside the CDR3, taken from reference TRBV5-5 and TRBJ2-7): DAGVTQSPTHLIKTRGQQVTLRCSPISGHKSVSWYQQVLGQGPQFIFQYYEKEERGRGNFPDRFSARQFPNYSSELNVNALLLGDSALYLCANSFYVTLNYEQYFGPGTRLTVT.

This clonotype was observed a handful of times. This rearrangement joins TRBV5-1 to TRBJ1-2; weak D call: TRBD1 (6 bases). There are 15 residues in the CDR3. Trimming stripped 7 bases from V and 2 bases from J, with 18 bases between. From germline, CDR1 is SGHRS and CDR2 YFSETQ. The CDR3 DNA reads as TGCGCCAGCTCTTCTACAGGGAGGGGCAACTATGGCTACACCTTC. This encodes CASSSTGRGNYGYTF.

This clonotype was counted between two and nine times. The rearrangement joins TRBV3-1 to TRBJ1-2; a weak D match, TRBD1 (5 bases). The CDR3 has 15 residues. Germline CDR1 and CDR2: LGHDT and YNNKEL (reference sequence). The ends were cut back, 4 bases at V and 8 bases at J, with 20 bases in the middle. CDR3 sequence reads: CASSPRGGRDWGYTF. In DNA form, the CDR3 reads TGTGCCAGCAGCCCAAGGGGTGGCAGGGATTGGGGCTACACCTTC.

The chain combines TRBV6-4 with TRBJ1-6; D gene unclear. CDR1 and CDR2 from the germline V gene are MRHNA and SNTAGT. The CDR3 covers 13 residues. V lost 6 bases and J 10 bases, leaving 13 bases between the germline ends. The CDR3 DNA sequence: TGTGCCAGCAGCTACCTGACGTCCTCACCCCTCCACTTT. It translates to CASSYLTSSPLHF.

In its sample, this clonotype was seen a few times. This rearrangement joins TRBV10-3 to TRBJ2-3; D is perhaps TRBD2 (6 bases). V was trimmed by 6 bases and J by 4 bases, leaving 17 bases between them. The CDR3 consists of 15 residues. Per the germline V gene, CDR1 is ENHRY and CDR2 is SYGVKD. As DNA, the CDR3 is TGTGCCATCAGGGGGACTTCCACCCACCCAGATACGCAGTATTTT. This gives the protein CAIRGTSTHPDTQYF.

This clonotype was seen a handful of times. The chain employs TRBV3-1 and TRBJ2-5; TRBD1 matches 10 bases. This CDR3 spans 15 amino acids. With V trimmed by 4 bases and J by 4 bases, 6 bases remained unmatched. CDR1 and CDR2 from the germline V gene are LGHDT and YNNKEL (reference sequence). DNA of the CDR3: TGTGCCAGCAGCCTCTACCGGGACAGGGGAGAGACCCAGTACTTC. The encoded protein is CASSLYRDRGETQYF.

Notes on this clonotype: The junction shows a germline mismatch at one end, possibly a read error. This chain uses TRBV6-2 or TRBV6-3 with TRBJ1-2; D is unclear. Germline CDR1 and CDR2: MNHEY and SVGEGT. The CDR3 runs to 11 residues. CDR3 bases: TGTGCCAGCAGTGGCCACTATAGCTACACCTTC. Translation: CASSGHYSYTF.

This clonotype turned up a few times. The germline gene is not matched at one end of the junction; a read error may be the cause. The rearrangement uses TRBV6-1 and TRBJ1-5; D unresolved. Germline V gene sequence: CDR1 MNHNS, CDR2 SASEGT. This CDR3 region has 13 residues. The CDR3 spells CVSAGYSNQPQHF. CDR3 nucleotide sequence: TGTGTCAGCGCAGGATATAGCAATCAGCCCCAGCATTTT.

CDR3 sequence: CATSSGTGTRSSALHF. CDR3 nucleotide sequence: TGTGCCACCAGCTCAGGGACAGGGACCCGATCCTCGGCCCTCCACTTT. The chain has TRBV15 and TRBJ1-6, with TRBD1 matching 9 bases. The CDR3 is 16 residues long. The V gene's germline CDR1 is LNHNV and CDR2 YYDKDF (reference sequence). V lost 5 bases and J lost 14; bases outside the gene matches: 16.

This clonotype turned up a few times. The chain uses TRBV27 and TRBJ2-1; D remains unclear. The CDR3 has 15 amino acids. V was cut by 5 bases and J by 4 bases, with 15 bases left in between. CDR1 and CDR2 from the germline V gene are MNHEY and SMNVEV (reference sequence). The CDR3 reads CASSPLAQWYNEQFF. The DNA for the CDR3 is TGTGCCAGCAGTCCCCTCGCCCAGTGGTACAATGAGCAGTTCTTC.

The chain has TRBV20-1 and TRBJ1-5, with 9 bases aligning to TRBD1. The CDR3 sequence is 12 residues long. The germline V gene has CDR1 DFQATT and CDR2 SNEGSKA (reference sequence). The CDR3 region has the DNA TGCTCAACAGGGGGCTGGAATCAGCCCCAGCATTTT. Protein product: CSTGGWNQPQHF.

The chain is built from TRBV30 and TRBJ2-3, with unresolved D. The CDR3 totals 14 residues. V lost 4 bases, J lost 0 bases, and 11 bases lay in between. Per the germline V gene, CDR1 is GTSNPN and CDR2 is SVGIG (reference sequence). For the CDR3, the DNA is TGTGCCTGGACGGCAGGCGCTAGCACAGATACGCAGTATTTT. Translation gives CAWTAGASTDTQYF.

Notes on this clonotype: A junction end diverges from the germline sequence, so it may reflect a read error. This sequence joins TRBV11-2 and TRBJ1-2, with D uncertain. This CDR3 is 14 amino acids long. Germline CDR1 SGHAT, CDR2 FQNNGV. The CDR3 sequence: CASSSDRVDYGCTF. The DNA of the CDR3 is TGTGCCAGCAGCTCAGACCGGGTTGACTATGGCTGCACCTTC. Complete variable domain (other parts from reference TRBV11-2 and TRBJ1-2): EAGVAQSPRYKIIEKRQSVAFWCNPISGHATLYWYQQILGQGPKLLIQFQNNGVVDDSQLPKDRFSAERLKGVDSTLKIQPAKLEDSAVYLCASSSDRVDYGCTFGSGTRLTVV.

This clonotype was counted only a few times. The chain links TRBV9 to TRBJ2-7; the D gene is possibly TRBD2 (6 bases). Deletions cut 4 bases from V and 5 bases from J, with 16 bases between. The V gene's germline CDR1 is SGDLS and CDR2 YYNGEE. The CDR3 consists of 14 residues. In nucleotides, the CDR3 is TGTGCCAGCAGCCGCGGGACGGCTCTCCACGAGCAGTACTTC. Protein sequence: CASSRGTALHEQYF.

This chain joins TRBV20-1 and TRBJ2-3; possibly TRBD2 for D (6 bases). V lost 8 bases and J lost 0, with 15 bases in between. The CDR3 spans 14 residues. Germline values: CDR1 DFQATT, CDR2 SNEGSKA (reference sequence). The CDR3 DNA sequence: TGCAGTCCCGAACGGGGGACCAGCACAGATACGCAGTATTTT. Its translation is CSPERGTSTDTQYF.

The rearrangement uses TRBV7-9 and TRBJ2-1; weak D call: TRBD2 (5 bases). V was pared by 4 bases and J by 9 bases, with 13 bases between. This CDR3 comprises 13 residues. Looked up from germline, CDR1 is SEHNR and CDR2 is FQNEAQ (reference sequence). Here the CDR3 DNA reads TGTGCCAGCAGCTCCACCCTAGCAAGTGAGCAGTTCTTC. Translating it yields CASSSTLASEQFF.

V usage is TRBV27 and J usage is TRBJ2-6, with D unresolved. The V gene lost 0 bases and the J gene lost 3 bases, with 12 bases spanning the gap. Germline CDR1 MNHEY, CDR2 SMNVEV (reference sequence). CDR3 size: 17 residues. The CDR3 loop reads CASSLSASVGGANVLTF. The CDR3 bases are TGTGCCAGCAGTTTATCGGCAAGCGTGGGTGGGGCCAACGTCCTGACTTTC.